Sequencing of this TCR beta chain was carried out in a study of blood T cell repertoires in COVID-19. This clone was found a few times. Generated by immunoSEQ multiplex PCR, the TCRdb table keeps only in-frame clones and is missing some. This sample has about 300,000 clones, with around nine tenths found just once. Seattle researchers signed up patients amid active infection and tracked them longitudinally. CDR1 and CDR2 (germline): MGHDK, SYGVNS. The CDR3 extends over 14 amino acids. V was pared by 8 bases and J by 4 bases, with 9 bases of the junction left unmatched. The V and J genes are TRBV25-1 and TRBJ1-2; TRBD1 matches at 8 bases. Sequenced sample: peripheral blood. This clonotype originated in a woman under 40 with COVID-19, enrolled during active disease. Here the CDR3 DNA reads TGTGCCAGCGGTGGACAGGGACGCGCCTATGGCTACACCTTC. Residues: CASGGQGRAYGYTF.